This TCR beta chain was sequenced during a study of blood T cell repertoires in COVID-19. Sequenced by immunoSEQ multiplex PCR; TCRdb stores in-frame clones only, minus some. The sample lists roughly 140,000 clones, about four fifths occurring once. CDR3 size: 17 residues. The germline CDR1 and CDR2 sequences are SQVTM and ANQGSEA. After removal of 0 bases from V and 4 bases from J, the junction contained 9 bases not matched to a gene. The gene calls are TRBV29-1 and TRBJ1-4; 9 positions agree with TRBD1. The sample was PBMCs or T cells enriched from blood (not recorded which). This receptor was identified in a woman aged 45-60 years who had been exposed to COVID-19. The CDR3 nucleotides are TGCAGCGTTGAAGAGAGCAGGACAGGGGCGAGTAATGAAAAACTGTTTTTT. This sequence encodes CSVEESRTGASNEKLFF.